Sequencing of this TCR beta chain was carried out in a study of CD4 T cells in relation to SARS-CoV-2 and coronaviruses. At the level of the study: TCR beta CDR3s were sequenced after roughly eleven-day antigen culture of PBMCs. The negative reference was HIV-1 Nef peptide pool or peptide-free culture. Study-level points and caveats: About 65% of donors had memory CD4+ clonotypes crossrecognizing SARS-CoV-2 and common cold coronavirus spike.

Data came from immunoSEQ multiplex PCR; TCRdb stores just in-frame clones and leaves some out. The sample includes under 25,000 clones, 78% of them seen just once. Notes on this clone: Its specificity is not known.

The unexposed donors gave CD4+ T cells in about 2010-2019, prior to COVID-19. The cells were cultured for 9 to 11 days before CD4+ T cells were isolated. As cell numbers allowed, unexposed-donor CD4+ T cells faced SARS-CoV-2 S/N and four cold-coronavirus spikes. V was cut by 6 bases and J by 4 bases, with 19 bases left in between. Germline loops: CDR1 LNHDA, CDR2 SQIVND (reference sequence). This CDR3 contains 16 residues. The genes are TRBV19 and TRBJ2-1, with D perhaps given as TRBD1 or TRBD2 (5 bases each). What was sequenced was CD4+ T cells from PBMCs, cultured in vitro. The source is a human donor in good health. As DNA, the CDR3 is TGTGCCAGTAGGGGACCCAATCAATTAAATTACAATGAGCAGTTCTTC. Its translation is CASRGPNQLNYNEQFF.